These T cell receptor beta chains were read from a single sample in a study of human T cells and chemical hapten exposure. TCRdb processed the RACE reads anew with MiXCR; each CDR3 protein has one entry. The sample records fewer than 350,000 distinct CDR3 sequences, around 7% being singletons. The sequenced sample was whole blood, obtained in connection with sensitization to the hapten diphenylcyclopropenone (DPC). These receptors came from a man aged 18 to 29 with alopecia areata. Some clones in this sample may be carry-over from other donors' samples. Each CDR3 is given with its conserved first and last residue. Each record gives: clone size, J gene, V gene, D gene, CDR3 DNA, CDR3 protein. The D gene is left open where the match is weak. Expanded clones get a size class; other rows say once, few or many, or leave the size out.

clone size: few; J gene: TRBJ2-1; V gene: TRBV11-2; D gene: .; CDR3 DNA: TGTGCCAGCGGTACACCGACGCTCTCCTACAATGAGCAGTTCTTC; CDR3 protein: CASGTPTLSYNEQFF
clone size: .; J gene: TRBJ2-3; V gene: TRBV7-2; D gene: .; CDR3 DNA: TGTGCCAGCAGCTACTACCCCACAGATACGCAGTATTTT; CDR3 protein: CASSYYPTDTQYF
clone size: .; J gene: TRBJ1-5; V gene: TRBV20-1; D gene: .; CDR3 DNA: TGCAGTGCTAGAGACATTCCGGGGCCCCAGCATTTT; CDR3 protein: CSARDIPGPQHF
clone size: few; J gene: TRBJ2-2; V gene: TRBV27; D gene: .; CDR3 DNA: TGTGCCAGCAGTTTCGACTTGACACCGAACACCGGGGAGCTGTTTTTT; CDR3 protein: CASSFDLTPNTGELFF
clone size: .; J gene: TRBJ2-7; V gene: TRBV20-1; D gene: .; CDR3 DNA: TGCAGTGCTAGAGTTACCAGCTACACCTACGAGCAGTACTTC; CDR3 protein: CSARVTSYTYEQYF
clone size: few; J gene: TRBJ2-2; V gene: TRBV15; D gene: .; CDR3 DNA: TGTGCCACCAGCAGAGCTACAGGGACCAACACCGGGGAGCTGTTTTTT; CDR3 protein: CATSRATGTNTGELFF
clone size: .; J gene: TRBJ2-5; V gene: TRBV6-2/TRBV6-3; D gene: .; CDR3 DNA: TGTGCCAGCAGTTGGAACGGAGTGCAAGAGACCCAGTACTTC; CDR3 protein: CASSWNGVQETQYF
clone size: .; J gene: TRBJ2-5; V gene: TRBV6-2/TRBV6-3; D gene: TRBD2; CDR3 DNA: TGTGCCAGCAGTCCGGCACTAGCGGGGACGGAGACCCAGTACTTC; CDR3 protein: CASSPALAGTETQYF
clone size: .; J gene: TRBJ1-6; V gene: TRBV7-2; D gene: .; CDR3 DNA: TGTGCCAGCAGCGTTACAGGGAGGACACCCCTCCACTTT; CDR3 protein: CASSVTGRTPLHF
clone size: .; J gene: TRBJ1-1; V gene: TRBV6-5; D gene: .; CDR3 DNA: TGTGCCAGCAGTTATACCGCCCTGGGGGAAAACACTGAAGCTTTCTTT; CDR3 protein: CASSYTALGENTEAFF
clone size: few; J gene: TRBJ2-2; V gene: TRBV12-3/TRBV12-4; D gene: .; CDR3 DNA: TGTGCCAGCAGTTCAATCCCCTCCAGTTTGGGGGAGCTGTTTTTT; CDR3 protein: CASSSIPSSLGELFF
clone size: few; J gene: TRBJ1-3; V gene: TRBV28; D gene: .; CDR3 DNA: TGTGCCAGCAGTTTTAAGGCGGGGGTGCGTGGAAACACCATATATTTT; CDR3 protein: CASSFKAGVRGNTIYF
clone size: .; J gene: TRBJ2-1; V gene: TRBV2; D gene: TRBD1; CDR3 DNA: TGTGCCAGCACCCGAGGGCAGGGGGTATTCAATGAGCAGTTCTTC; CDR3 protein: CASTRGQGVFNEQFF
clone size: few; J gene: TRBJ1-2; V gene: TRBV6-5; D gene: .; CDR3 DNA: TGTGCCAGCAGGGCTTCAGTTTATGGCTACACCTTC; CDR3 protein: CASRASVYGYTF
clone size: few; J gene: TRBJ2-4; V gene: TRBV12-3/TRBV12-4; D gene: .; CDR3 DNA: TGTGCCAGCAGTCCCATCCAGGGGGGGACGGGAGCCAAAAACATTCAGTACTTC; CDR3 protein: CASSPIQGGTGAKNIQYF
clone size: many; J gene: TRBJ2-1; V gene: TRBV3-1; D gene: .; CDR3 DNA: TGTGCCAGCAGCCAAAACAGCTACAATGAGCAGTTCTTC; CDR3 protein: CASSQNSYNEQFF
clone size: few; J gene: TRBJ1-1; V gene: TRBV10-3; D gene: TRBD1; CDR3 DNA: TGTGCCATCAGTGGCCCGGGACAGTCGATGAACACTGAAGCTTTCTTT; CDR3 protein: CAISGPGQSMNTEAFF
clone size: many; J gene: TRBJ1-4; V gene: TRBV28; D gene: TRBD1; CDR3 DNA: TGTGCCAGCACTCTTTCGGGACAGGGGTGGGGTGCAACTAATGAAAAACTGTTTTTT; CDR3 protein: CASTLSGQGWGATNEKLFF
clone size: few; J gene: TRBJ2-1; V gene: TRBV7-2; D gene: .; CDR3 DNA: TGTGCCAGCAGCTTAGGGAGACGGGGTGAGCAGTTCTTC; CDR3 protein: CASSLGRRGEQFF
clone size: .; J gene: TRBJ1-1; V gene: TRBV12-3/TRBV12-4; D gene: TRBD1; CDR3 DNA: TGTGCCAGCAGGACTCCAGGGGGGACTGAAGCTTTCTTT; CDR3 protein: CASRTPGGTEAFF
clone size: few; J gene: TRBJ1-5; V gene: TRBV6-4; D gene: .; CDR3 DNA: TGTGCCAGCAGTGATCGTCGGAGTTGCAATCAGCCCCAGCATTTT; CDR3 protein: CASSDRRSCNQPQHF
clone size: few; J gene: TRBJ2-6; V gene: TRBV25-1; D gene: .; CDR3 DNA: TGTGCCAGCAGTGAATTCGGAGGCAGCTCTGGGGCCAACGTCCTGACTTTC; CDR3 protein: CASSEFGGSSGANVLTF
clone size: .; J gene: TRBJ1-1; V gene: TRBV13; D gene: .; CDR3 DNA: TGTGCCAGCAGCACGCGGAAGAGGGGCAACACTGAAGCTTTCTTT; CDR3 protein: CASSTRKRGNTEAFF
clone size: .; J gene: TRBJ2-1; V gene: TRBV6-2/TRBV6-3; D gene: .; CDR3 DNA: TGTGCCAGCAGTTACGAGTTGCTGGGACAGCAGTTCTTC; CDR3 protein: CASSYELLGQQFF
clone size: many; J gene: TRBJ1-5; V gene: TRBV28; D gene: .; CDR3 DNA: TGTGCCAGCTCAGGTCAGGGTGTGATCAGCAATCAGCCCCAGCATTTT; CDR3 protein: CASSGQGVISNQPQHF
clone size: many; J gene: TRBJ1-5; V gene: TRBV2; D gene: TRBD1; CDR3 DNA: TGTGCCAGCAGGAAGGACAGGGGACAGCCCCAGCATTTT; CDR3 protein: CASRKDRGQPQHF
clone size: many; J gene: TRBJ2-7; V gene: TRBV6-2/TRBV6-3; D gene: .; CDR3 DNA: TGTGCCAGCCAAACAGGGTCCCACGAGCAGTACTTC; CDR3 protein: CASQTGSHEQYF
clone size: .; J gene: TRBJ2-3; V gene: TRBV5-1; D gene: .; CDR3 DNA: TGCGCCAGCAGCTTGGATTCTTCCCCAGATACGCAGTATTTT; CDR3 protein: CASSLDSSPDTQYF